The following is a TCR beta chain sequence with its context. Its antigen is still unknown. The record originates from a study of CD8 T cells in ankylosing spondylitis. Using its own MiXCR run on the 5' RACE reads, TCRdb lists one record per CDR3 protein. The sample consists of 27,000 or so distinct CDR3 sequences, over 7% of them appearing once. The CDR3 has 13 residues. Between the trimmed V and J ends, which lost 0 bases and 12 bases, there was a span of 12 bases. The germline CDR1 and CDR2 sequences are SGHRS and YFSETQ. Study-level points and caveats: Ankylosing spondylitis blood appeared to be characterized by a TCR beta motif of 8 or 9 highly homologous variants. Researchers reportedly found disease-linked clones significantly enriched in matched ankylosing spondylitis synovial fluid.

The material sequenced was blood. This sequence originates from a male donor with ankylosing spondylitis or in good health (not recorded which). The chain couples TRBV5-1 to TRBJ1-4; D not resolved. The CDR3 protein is CASSLDSKGELFF. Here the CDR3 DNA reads TGCGCCAGCAGCTTGGATTCGAAGGGTGAACTGTTTTTT.